The sequence of this T cell receptor (beta chain) was determined in a study of blood T cell repertoires in COVID-19 (dated by TCRdb to 2020 to 2022). Regarding the complete study: Samples from collaborators originated in the United States, Italy and Spain and spanned both the acute and convalescent phases of COVID-19. Nearly every sample came with metadata listing a de-identified subject ID, COVID-19 status, age in years and sex. The dataset comprised deeply sampled blood TCRbeta repertoires from subjects exposed to, actively infected with, or recovered from COVID-19. The samples were drawn from two sources: the first 160 participants of the ongoing ImmuneRACE study, and 1,254 subjects contributed by 6 global collaborators. The repertoires were released in a freely available public database intended as a resource for research on the immune response to SARS-CoV-2. The material from the prospective study consisted of cDNA or gDNA derived from T cells, B-cell-depleted T cells, or PBMCs. Where available, HLA class I and class II types were obtained from metadata supplied by the sample provider rather than from assay-based typing.

This clone was seen a few times. Its antigen remains unidentified. No base-level quality is on record; no much larger clone is a single base apart. The immunoSEQ Assay, a bias-controlled multiplex PCR, was used to amplify TCRbeta CDR3 regions from genomic DNA. For the original study's pipeline: Nucleated cell counts per sample were estimated from amplification of reference gene primers within the assay. To quantify the absolute abundance of each unique TCRbeta CDR3 rearrangement, sequence reads were collapsed and filtered. For each sample, productive Simpson clonality was calculated by taking the square root of Simpson's diversity index across productive rearrangements. Not all clones reach the TCRdb copy of this immuneACCESS table, which keeps in-frame sequences only. Checked studies attribute under half of the gap to unresolved V genes and leave the rest unexplained. V, J and clone size are those of that table, while D and trimming were read from the DNA. A total of 110,000 or so clones appear in this sample, around 83% of them only once. Of the sample, about 3.8% falls within the top ten clones.

Whole blood was collected in K2EDTA tubes by collaborating institutions according to the institutions' own protocols. For TCRbeta analysis, collaborators shipped samples as frozen whole blood, isolated PBMCs, or DNA extracted from either of those sample types. From the cysteine through the phenylalanine, the CDR3 covers 14 amino acids. Only CDR3 DNA remains: 42 bases, in frame from the first base. The junction shows trimming of 1 base on V and 8 bases on J, plus 14 bases between the germline ends. The germline V gene gives CDR1 as LGHNA and CDR2 as YSLEER. Findings and caveats that apply to the study as a whole: Clinical and demographic metadata were provided uncurated, with the amount varying by source and participant.

The specimen was peripheral blood. The chain couples TRBV4-3 to TRBJ1-2; TRBD1 might be the D gene, on 5 matching bases. The sequence came from a woman aged 70 to 79 with acute or convalescent COVID-19. DNA sequence: TGCGCCAGCAGCCAAGCCCAGGGTAATCGAGGCTACACCTTC. Translated, this is CASSQAQGNRGYTF.